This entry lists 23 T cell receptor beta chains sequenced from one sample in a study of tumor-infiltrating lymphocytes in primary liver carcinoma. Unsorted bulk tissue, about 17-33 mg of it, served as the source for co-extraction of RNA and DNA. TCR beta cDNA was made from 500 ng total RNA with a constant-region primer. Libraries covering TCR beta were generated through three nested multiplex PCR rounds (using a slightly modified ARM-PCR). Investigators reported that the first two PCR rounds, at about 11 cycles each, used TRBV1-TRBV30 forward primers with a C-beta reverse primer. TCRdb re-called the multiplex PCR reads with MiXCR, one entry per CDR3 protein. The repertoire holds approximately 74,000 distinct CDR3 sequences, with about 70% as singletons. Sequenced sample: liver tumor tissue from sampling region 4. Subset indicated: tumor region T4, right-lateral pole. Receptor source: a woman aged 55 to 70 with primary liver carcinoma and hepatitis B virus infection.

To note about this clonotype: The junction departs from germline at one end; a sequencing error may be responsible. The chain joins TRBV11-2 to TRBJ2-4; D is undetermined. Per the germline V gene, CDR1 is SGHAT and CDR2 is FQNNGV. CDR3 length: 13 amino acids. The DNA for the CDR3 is TGTGCCAGCAGCTTAGAGTCCAAAAACGTTCAATACTTC. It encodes CASSLESKNVQYF. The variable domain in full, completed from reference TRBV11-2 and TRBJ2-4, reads EAGVAQSPRYKIIEKRQSVAFWCNPISGHATLYWYQQILGQGPKLLIQFQNNGVVDDSQLPKDRFSAERLKGVDSTLKIQPAKLEDSAVYLCASSLESKNVQYFGAGTRLSVL.

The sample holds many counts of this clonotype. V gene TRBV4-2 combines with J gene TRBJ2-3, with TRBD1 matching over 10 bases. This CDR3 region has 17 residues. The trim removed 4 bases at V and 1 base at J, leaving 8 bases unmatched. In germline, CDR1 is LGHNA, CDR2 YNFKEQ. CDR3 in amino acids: CASSPWTGTGGTDTQYF. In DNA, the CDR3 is TGTGCCAGCAGCCCTTGGACCGGGACAGGGGGCACAGATACGCAGTATTTT.

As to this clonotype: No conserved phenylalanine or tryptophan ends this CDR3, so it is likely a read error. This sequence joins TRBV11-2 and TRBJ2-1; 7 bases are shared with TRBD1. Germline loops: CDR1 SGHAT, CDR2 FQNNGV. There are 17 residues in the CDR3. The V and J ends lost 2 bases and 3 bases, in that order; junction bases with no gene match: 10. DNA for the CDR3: TGTGCCAGCAGCTTACGGCCGGGACAGAGATTCTACAATGAGCAGTTCCTT. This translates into CASSLRPGQRFYNEQFL.

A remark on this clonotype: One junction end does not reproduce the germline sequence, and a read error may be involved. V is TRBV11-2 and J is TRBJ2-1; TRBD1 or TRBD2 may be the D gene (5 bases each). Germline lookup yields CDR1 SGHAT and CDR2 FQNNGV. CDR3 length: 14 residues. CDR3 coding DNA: TGTGCCAGCAGCTTAACGGGGACCTACAATGTGCAGTTCTTC. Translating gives CASSLTGTYNVQFF. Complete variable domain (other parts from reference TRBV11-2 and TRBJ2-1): EAGVAQSPRYKIIEKRQSVAFWCNPISGHATLYWYQQILGQGPKLLIQFQNNGVVDDSQLPKDRFSAERLKGVDSTLKIQPAKLEDSAVYLCASSLTGTYNVQFFGPGTRLTVL.

The DNA for the CDR3 is TGTGCCTGTAGTTACTCCGGCAGGGGAGACTATGGCTACACCTTC. Its translation: CACSYSGRGDYGYTF. V gene TRBV6-6 combines with J gene TRBJ1-2; a possible D gene is TRBD1 (6 bases). Germline V lookup: CDR1 MNHNY, CDR2 SVGAGI (reference sequence). This CDR3 is built from 15 residues. Trimming took off 11 bases at V and 3 bases at J, with 22 bases between the two ends.

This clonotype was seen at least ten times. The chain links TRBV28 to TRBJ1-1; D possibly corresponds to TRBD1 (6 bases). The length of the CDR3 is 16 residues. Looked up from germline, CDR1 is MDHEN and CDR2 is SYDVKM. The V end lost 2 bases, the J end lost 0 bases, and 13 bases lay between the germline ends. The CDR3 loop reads CASSLGTGTLNTEAFF. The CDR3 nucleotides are TGTGCCAGCAGTTTAGGGACCGGGACACTGAACACTGAAGCTTTCTTT. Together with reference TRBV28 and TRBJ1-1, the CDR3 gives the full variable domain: DVKVTQSSRYLVKRTGEKVFLECVQDMDHENMFWYRQDPGLGLRLIYFSYDVKMKEKGDIPEGYSVSREKKERFSLILESASTNQTSMYLCASSLGTGTLNTEAFFGQGTRLTVV.

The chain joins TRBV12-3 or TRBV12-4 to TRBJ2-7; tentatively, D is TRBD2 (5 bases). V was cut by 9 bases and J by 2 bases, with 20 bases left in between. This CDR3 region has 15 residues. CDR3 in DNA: TGTGCCAGTAGCCTCCAGCATAGCGTTGCCTACGAGCAGTACTTC. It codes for CASSLQHSVAYEQYF.

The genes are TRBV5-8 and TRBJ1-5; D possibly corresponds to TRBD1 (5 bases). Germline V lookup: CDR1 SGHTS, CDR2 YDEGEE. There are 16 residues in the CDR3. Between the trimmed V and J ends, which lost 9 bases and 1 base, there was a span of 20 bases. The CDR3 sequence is CANNPGLGGSNQPQHF. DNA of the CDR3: TGTGCCAACAACCCTGGGCTGGGGGGAAGCAATCAGCCCCAGCATTTT. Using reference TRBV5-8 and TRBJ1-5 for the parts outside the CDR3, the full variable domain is EAGVTQSPTHLIKTRGQQATLRCSPISGHTSVYWYQQALGLGLQFLLWYDEGEERNRGNFPPRFSGRQFPNYSSELNVNALELEDSALYLCANNPGLGGSNQPQHFGDGTRLSIL.

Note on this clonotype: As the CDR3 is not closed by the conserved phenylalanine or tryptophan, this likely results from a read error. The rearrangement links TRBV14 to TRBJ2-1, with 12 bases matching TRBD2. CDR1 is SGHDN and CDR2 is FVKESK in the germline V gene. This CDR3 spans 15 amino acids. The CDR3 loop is CASNQLTSGSNEQFL. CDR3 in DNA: TGTGCCAGCAACCAACTGACTAGCGGGAGCAATGAGCAGTTCTTA.

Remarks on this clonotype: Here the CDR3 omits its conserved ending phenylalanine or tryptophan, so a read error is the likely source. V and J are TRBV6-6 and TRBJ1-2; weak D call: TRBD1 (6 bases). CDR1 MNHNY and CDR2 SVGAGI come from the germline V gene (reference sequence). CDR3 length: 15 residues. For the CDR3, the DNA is TGTGCCATCAGTTCCAACAGGGTTCCTAACTATGGCTACACCTCC. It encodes CAISSNRVPNYGYTS.

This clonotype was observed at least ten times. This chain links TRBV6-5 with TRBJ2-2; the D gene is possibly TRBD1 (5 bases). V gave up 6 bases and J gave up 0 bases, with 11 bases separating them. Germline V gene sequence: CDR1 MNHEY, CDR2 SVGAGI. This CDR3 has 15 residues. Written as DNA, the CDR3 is TGTGCCAGCAGACTATCAGGGACGAACACCGGGGAGCTGTTTTTT. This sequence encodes CASRLSGTNTGELFF.

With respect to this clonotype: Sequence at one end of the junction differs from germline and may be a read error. The chain's CDR3 is CASSPRTMSSHEQYF. In DNA form, the CDR3 reads TGCGCCAGCAGCCCCAGGACGATGAGCTCCCACGAGCAGTACTTC. The V and J genes are TRBV5-1 and TRBJ2-7; D unclear. The CDR3 spans 15 residues. Germline V gives CDR1 SGHRS, CDR2 YFSETQ.

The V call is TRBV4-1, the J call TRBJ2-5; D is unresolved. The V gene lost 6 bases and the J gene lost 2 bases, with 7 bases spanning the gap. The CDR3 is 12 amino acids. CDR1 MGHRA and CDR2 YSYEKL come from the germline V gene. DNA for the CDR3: TGCGCCAGCAGTCGACCGCAAGAGACCCAGTACTTC. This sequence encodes CASSRPQETQYF.

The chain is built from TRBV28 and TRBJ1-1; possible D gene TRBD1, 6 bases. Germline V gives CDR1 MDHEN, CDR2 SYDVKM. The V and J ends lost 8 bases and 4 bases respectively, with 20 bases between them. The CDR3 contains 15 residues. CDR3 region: CASGTAGAVSTEAFF. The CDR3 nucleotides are TGTGCCAGCGGGACGGCGGGGGCGGTGAGCACTGAAGCTTTCTTT.

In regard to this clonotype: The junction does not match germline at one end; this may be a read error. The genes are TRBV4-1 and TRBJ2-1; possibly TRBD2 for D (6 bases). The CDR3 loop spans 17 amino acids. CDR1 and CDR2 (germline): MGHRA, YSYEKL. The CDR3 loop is CASSQGAGGGSYGEQFF. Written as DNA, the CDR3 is TGCGCCAGCAGTCAAGGGGCTGGGGGAGGTTCCTACGGTGAGCAGTTCTTC.

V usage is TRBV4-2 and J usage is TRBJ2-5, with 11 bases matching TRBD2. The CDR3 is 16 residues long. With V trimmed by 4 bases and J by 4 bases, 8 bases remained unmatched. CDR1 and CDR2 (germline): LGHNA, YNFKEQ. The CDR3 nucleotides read TGTGCCAGCAGCCCCACGGGACTAGCGGAACGAGAGACCCAGTACTTC. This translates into CASSPTGLAERETQYF.

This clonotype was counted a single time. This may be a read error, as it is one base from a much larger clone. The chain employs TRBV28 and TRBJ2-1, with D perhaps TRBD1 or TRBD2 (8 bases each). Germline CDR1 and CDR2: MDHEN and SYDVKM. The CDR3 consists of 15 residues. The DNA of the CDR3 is TGTCCCAGCACCCCAGGGGGCGGGGGGTACAATGAGCAGTTCTTC. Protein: CPSTPGGGGYNEQFF.

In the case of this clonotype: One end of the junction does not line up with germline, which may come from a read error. The chain's CDR3 is CASSESRGWDIEYF. The DNA of the CDR3 is TGCGCCAGCAGTGAGTCAAGGGGATGGGACATTGAGTATTTC. The rearrangement uses TRBV10-2 and TRBJ2-4; D may be TRBD1 (6 bases). Germline CDR1 reads WSHSY; CDR2 reads SAAADI. The CDR3 covers 14 residues.

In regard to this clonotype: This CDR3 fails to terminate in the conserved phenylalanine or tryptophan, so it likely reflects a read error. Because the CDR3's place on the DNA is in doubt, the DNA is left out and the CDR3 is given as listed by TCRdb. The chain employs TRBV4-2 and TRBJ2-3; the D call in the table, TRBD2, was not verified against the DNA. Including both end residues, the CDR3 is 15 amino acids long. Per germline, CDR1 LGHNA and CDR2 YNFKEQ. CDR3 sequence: CASSQGGLAEGTQYS.

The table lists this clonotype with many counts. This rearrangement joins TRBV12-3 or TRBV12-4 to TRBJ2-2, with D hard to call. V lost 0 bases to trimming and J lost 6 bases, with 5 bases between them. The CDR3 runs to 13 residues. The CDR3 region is CASSLASPGELFF. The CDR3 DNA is TGTGCCAGCAGTTTAGCGAGCCCCGGGGAGCTGTTTTTT.

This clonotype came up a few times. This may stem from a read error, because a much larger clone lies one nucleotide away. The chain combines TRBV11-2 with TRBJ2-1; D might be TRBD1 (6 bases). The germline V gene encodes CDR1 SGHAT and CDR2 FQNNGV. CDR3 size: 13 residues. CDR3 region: CACSRTAYNEQFF. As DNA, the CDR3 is TGTGCCTGCAGCAGGACAGCCTACAATGAGCAGTTCTTC.

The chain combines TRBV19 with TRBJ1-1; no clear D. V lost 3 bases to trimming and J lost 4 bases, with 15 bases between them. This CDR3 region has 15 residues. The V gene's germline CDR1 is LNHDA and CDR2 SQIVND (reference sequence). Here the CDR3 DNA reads TGTGCCAGTAGTATTGTTCCCGACGGAGGCACTGAAGCTTTCTTT. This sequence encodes CASSIVPDGGTEAFF.

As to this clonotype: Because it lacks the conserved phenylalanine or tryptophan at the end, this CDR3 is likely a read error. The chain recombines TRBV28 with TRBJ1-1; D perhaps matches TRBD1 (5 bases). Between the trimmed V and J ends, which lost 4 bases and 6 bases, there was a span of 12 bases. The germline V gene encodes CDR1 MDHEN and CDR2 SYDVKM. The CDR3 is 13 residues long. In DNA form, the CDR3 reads TGTGCCAGCAGTTCGGAGGACAAATCTGAAGCTTTCTCT. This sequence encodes CASSSEDKSEAFS.